The 29 T cell receptor beta chains below were found in one sample sequenced in a study of shared clonotypes between healthy human individuals. This table comes from immunoSEQ multiplex PCR, and its TCRdb copy is limited to in-frame clones, with some not included. The data hold some 2.1 million clones, with approximately 95% observed a single time. Source material: naive CD4+ T cells sorted from blood. Documented subset: CD45RA+ positively selected. All receptors derive from a man between 18 and 29 years old in good health.

The V and J genes are TRBV2 and TRBJ2-7, with TRBD2 as a possible D gene (6 bases). Trimming removed 6 bases at V and 8 bases at J, with 11 bases between. CDR3 size: 11 residues. Per the germline V gene, CDR1 is SNHLY and CDR2 is FYNNEI. The CDR3 is CASSWEAKQYF. In nucleotides, the CDR3 is TGTGCCAGCAGCTGGGAGGCCAAGCAGTACTTC. Full variable domain (rest looked up from reference TRBV2 and TRBJ2-7): EPEVTQTPSHQVTQMGQEVILRCVPISNHLYFYWYRQILGQKVEFLVSFYNNEISEKSEIFDDQFSVERPDGSNFTLKIRSTKLEDSAMYFCASSWEAKQYFGPGTRLTVT.

The J gene is TRBJ2-5, the V gene TRBV4-1; TRBD1 might be the D (6 bases). CDR3 length: 15 amino acids. Trimming shortened V by 2 bases and J by 5 bases, and 15 bases separated the two germline ends. Looked up from germline, CDR1 is MGHRA and CDR2 is YSYEKL. CDR3 sequence (DNA): TGCGCCAGCAGCCAAACACCGCTGGGGGCGGAGACCCAGTACTTC. Translating gives CASSQTPLGAETQYF.

Note on this clone: The same CDR3 can be traced to other DNA sequences in this sample. The chain is built from TRBV10-3 and TRBJ2-7; the D gene is possibly TRBD1 (6 bases). CDR1 and CDR2 (germline): ENHRY, SYGVKD. The CDR3 is made up of 14 amino acids. The germline V and J ends were trimmed by 0 bases and 0 bases, with 6 bases remaining between them. Here the CDR3 DNA reads TGTGCCATCAGTGAGTCAGGGGGCTCCTACGAGCAGTACTTC. Translation: CAISESGGSYEQYF.

The rearrangement joins TRBV5-4 to TRBJ1-3; maybe TRBD1 (5 bases). Germline V lookup: CDR1 SGHNT, CDR2 YYREEE (reference sequence). V lost 5 bases and J 2 bases, leaving 11 bases between the germline ends. This CDR3 is built from 14 residues. Here the CDR3 DNA reads TGTGCCAGCAGGGAGCAGGGTGCTGGAAACACCATATATTTT. Encoded protein: CASREQGAGNTIYF.

J is TRBJ2-2 and V is TRBV4-1; 7 bases agree with TRBD1. Per germline, CDR1 MGHRA and CDR2 YSYEKL. The CDR3 runs 16 residues. V was clipped by 3 bases and J by 7 bases; unmatched bases: 11. CDR3 sequence (DNA): TGCGCCAGCAGCCACGTCTACGGGACAGACGGCGGGGAGCTGTTTTTT. It encodes CASSHVYGTDGGELFF.

This chain links TRBV19 with TRBJ1-1, with a weak D call TRBD1 (6 bases). This CDR3 region has 17 residues. Germline assignment: CDR1 LNHDA and CDR2 SQIVND (reference sequence). V gave up 0 bases and J gave up 0 bases, with 14 bases separating them. The CDR3, as DNA: TGTGCCAGTAGTATAGATGGTCCCAGGGGTATGAACACTGAAGCTTTCTTT. It encodes CASSIDGPRGMNTEAFF.

The V and J genes are TRBV5-1 and TRBJ1-1; D possibly corresponds to TRBD1 (5 bases). The CDR3 sequence is 12 residues long. Deletions cut 3 bases from V and 9 bases from J, with 12 bases between. CDR1 and CDR2 (germline): SGHRS, YFSETQ. The DNA of the CDR3 is TGCGCCAGCAGCTCAAGTTCAGGGAAAGCTTTCTTT. Translation: CASSSSSGKAFF.

V is TRBV7-2 and J is TRBJ2-3; 7 bases line up with TRBD1. This CDR3 has 14 residues. The V and J ends lost 5 bases and 3 bases, in that order; junction bases with no gene match: 5. Germline V CDR1 and CDR2: SGHTA, FQGNSA. CDR3 DNA sequence: TGTGCCAGCAGCCCCTTCAGGGGGACAGATACGCAGTATTTT. Its translation is CASSPFRGTDTQYF.

The rearrangement uses TRBV10-1 and TRBJ2-5; 8 nucleotides line up with TRBD1. From germline, CDR1 is WNHNN and CDR2 SYGVQD (reference sequence). The length of the CDR3 is 17 residues. Trimming took 4 bases from V and 5 from J; bases not matched to a gene: 15. The CDR3 sequence is CASSVFPGQGGVETQYF. The CDR3 DNA follows: TGCGCCAGCAGTGTCTTCCCCGGACAGGGAGGAGTGGAGACCCAGTACTTC.

The rearrangement links TRBV5-1 to TRBJ2-5; tentatively, D is TRBD2 (6 bases). From germline, CDR1 is SGHRS and CDR2 YFSETQ. This CDR3 region has 14 residues. V lost 4 bases to trimming and J lost 6 bases, with 16 bases between them. The CDR3 DNA follows: TGCGCCAGCAGCCGTCTCGGGGGTGAGCAGACCCAGTACTTC. Its protein product is CASSRLGGEQTQYF.

This clone was seen only once. The chain uses TRBV2 and TRBJ2-3, with a tentative D call TRBD1 (5 bases). Germline lookup yields CDR1 SNHLY and CDR2 FYNNEI. The V end was cut by 6 bases, the J end by 1 base, with 11 bases between. The CDR3 contains 14 residues. The CDR3 sequence is CASRSWTRTDTQYF. The CDR3 nucleotides are TGTGCCAGCAGGTCTTGGACACGCACAGATACGCAGTATTTT.

This chain links TRBV19 with TRBJ2-7; TRBD2 aligns across 7 bases. V was pared by 7 bases and J by 6 bases, with 24 bases of the junction left unmatched. Per germline, CDR1 LNHDA and CDR2 SQIVND (reference sequence). The CDR3 length is 18 residues. This CDR3 reads CASKRRVHWRESRREQYF. The CDR3, as DNA: TGTGCCAGTAAAAGACGGGTACATTGGCGGGAGAGTCGTCGCGAGCAGTACTTC.

The chain combines TRBV6-1 with TRBJ1-1, with TRBD1 as a possible D gene (6 bases). Germline CDR1 reads MNHNS; CDR2 reads SASEGT. The CDR3 runs 13 residues. V was trimmed by 8 bases and J by 7 bases, leaving 17 bases between them. The CDR3 protein is CASRFRGIGEAFF. DNA of the CDR3: TGTGCCAGCCGCTTCAGGGGAATAGGTGAAGCTTTCTTT.

V is TRBV29-1 and J is TRBJ2-1, with no clear D. In germline, CDR1 is SQVTM, CDR2 ANQGSEA. V lost 7 bases, J lost 5 bases, and 6 bases lay in between. The CDR3 length is 10 residues. DNA of the CDR3: TGCAGCGCGAGTCACAATGAGCAGTTCTTC. This gives the protein CSASHNEQFF.

This clone has a single count. The CDR3 sequence: CATCMAGGPYEQYF. The CDR3, as DNA: TGTGCCACCTGTATGGCGGGAGGCCCCTACGAGCAGTACTTC. J is TRBJ2-7 and V is TRBV6-6, with TRBD2 matching over 8 bases. The V segment lost 10 bases and the J segment 2 bases; nucleotides outside the gene matches: 10. This CDR3 is built from 14 residues. Germline V lookup: CDR1 MNHNY, CDR2 SVGAGI (reference sequence).

This chain connects TRBV25-1 to TRBJ1-1; D remains unclear. Trimming took 2 bases from V and 10 from J, leaving 11 bases between them. Germline V gene lookup returns CDR1 MGHDK and CDR2 SYGVNS. The CDR3 consists of 12 residues. The CDR3: CASSENPPGAFF. The CDR3 DNA sequence: TGTGCCAGCAGTGAAAACCCCCCTGGAGCTTTCTTT.

The chain carries TRBV27 and TRBJ2-1; D is unresolved. From germline, CDR1 is MNHEY and CDR2 SMNVEV (reference sequence). Trimming cost V 7 bases and J 5 bases, with 12 bases left between them. This CDR3 has 13 residues. CDR3 bases: TGTGCCAGCAAGTTTATCGAAGACAATGAGCAGTTCTTC. The encoded protein is CASKFIEDNEQFF.

The chain links TRBV28 to TRBJ2-6, with 7 positions matching TRBD1. The CDR3 extends over 17 amino acids. In germline, CDR1 is MDHEN, CDR2 SYDVKM. Trimming at V came to 3 bases and at J to 3 bases, leaving 8 bases not matched to a gene. The CDR3 bases are TGTGCCAGCAGTTTCCCCCCGGGACAGCTTGGGGCCAACGTCCTGACTTTC. This translates into CASSFPPGQLGANVLTF.

The chain couples TRBV19 to TRBJ2-5; D may be TRBD1 or TRBD2 (5 bases each). Germline V lookup: CDR1 LNHDA, CDR2 SQIVND (reference sequence). The CDR3 sequence is 16 residues long. V was pared by 3 bases and J by 1 base, with 15 bases between. In DNA, the CDR3 is TGTGCCAGTAGTATTCTAGGATTAGGGACCCAAGAGACCCAGTACTTC. Translated: CASSILGLGTQETQYF.

The chain uses TRBV30 and TRBJ2-1; 10 nucleotides match TRBD2. The CDR3 consists of 16 residues. J was trimmed by 0 bases and V by 3 bases; bases with no gene match: 5. Germline V gives CDR1 GTSNPN, CDR2 SVGIG (reference sequence). The CDR3 region is CAWRSGRAGSYNEQFF. The CDR3 DNA sequence: TGTGCCTGGAGGAGCGGGAGGGCCGGCTCCTACAATGAGCAGTTCTTC. The full variable domain, its missing parts supplied by reference TRBV30 and TRBJ2-1, is SQTIHQWPATLVQPVGSPLSLECTVEGTSNPNLYWYRQAAGRGLQLLFYSVGIGQISSEVPQNLSASRPQDRQFILSSKKLLLSDSGFYLCAWRSGRAGSYNEQFFGPGTRLTVL.

The chain links TRBV5-1 to TRBJ1-1, with D maybe TRBD1 (5 bases). The CDR3 spans 15 residues. In germline, CDR1 is SGHRS, CDR2 YFSETQ. Deletions cut 6 bases from V and 1 base from J, with 16 bases between. CDR3 DNA: TGCGCCAGCAAAAGGGGCCAACTTACGAACACTGAAGCTTTCTTT. Translation gives CASKRGQLTNTEAFF.

The chain links TRBV28 to TRBJ2-7; TRBD1 might be the D (5 bases). V lost 10 bases and J lost 4, with 20 bases in between. The CDR3 contains 14 residues. Germline V gives CDR1 MDHEN, CDR2 SYDVKM. DNA for the CDR3: TGTGCCACCCGAAAGTCAGGGAAAAGTTACGAGCAGTACTTC. This translates into CATRKSGKSYEQYF.

The chain recombines TRBV6-5 with TRBJ2-5; TRBD2 might be the D (6 bases). Looked up from germline, CDR1 is MNHEY and CDR2 is SVGAGI. Trimming removed 4 bases from V and 4 bases from J, with 16 bases in between. CDR3 length: 15 residues. The CDR3 DNA reads TGTGCCAGCAGTTCCGTGTTCGGGGGTGGAGAGACCCAGTACTTC. Translating gives CASSSVFGGGETQYF.

Comments on this clone: Compared with germline, one end of the junction differs, possibly owing to a read error. This chain's CDR3 is CASSLGTQQGLTPFF. The CDR3 bases are TGCGCCAGCAGTTTGGGGACGCAACAGGGTTTGACCCCCTTTTTT. The chain combines TRBV5-1 with TRBJ1-1; a weak D match, TRBD1 (6 bases). Per the germline V gene, CDR1 is SGHRS and CDR2 is YFSETQ. CDR3 length equals 15 residues.

This clone was observed once. The V gene is TRBV18, the J gene TRBJ1-5, with 10 bases fitting TRBD1. The V and J ends lost 5 bases and 6 bases, in that order; junction bases with no gene match: 4. The CDR3 totals 14 residues. Germline-derived CDR1 and CDR2 are KGHSH and LQKENI. The CDR3 sequence is CASSTDRGSQPQHF. As DNA, the CDR3 is TGTGCCAGCTCAACGGACAGGGGGAGTCAGCCCCAGCATTTT.

The chain employs TRBV5-1 and TRBJ1-2; no firm D call. V lost 7 bases to trimming and J lost 4 bases, with 14 bases between them. This CDR3 comprises 13 residues. Germline-derived CDR1 and CDR2 are SGHRS and YFSETQ. The CDR3 sequence: CASGPGVGYGYTF. The CDR3 DNA is TGCGCCAGCGGCCCCGGGGTGGGCTATGGCTACACCTTC.

This chain links TRBV30 with TRBJ2-3; unclear D gene. There are 15 residues in the CDR3. V lost 0 bases to trimming and J lost 0 bases, with 10 bases between them. Germline CDR1 is GTSNPN and CDR2 is SVGIG (reference sequence). CDR3 nucleotide sequence: TGTGCCTGGAGTGTGGATCCGCCGAGCACAGATACGCAGTATTTT. This gives the protein CAWSVDPPSTDTQYF.

In the case of this clone: The same CDR3 is also encoded by other DNA sequences in this sample. The chain employs TRBV6-5 and TRBJ1-2; D is uncertain. Germline V CDR1 and CDR2: MNHEY, SVGAGI. The CDR3 sequence is 12 residues long. V was cut by 5 bases and J by 8 bases, with 12 bases left in between. Written as DNA, the CDR3 is TGTGCCAGCAGTAGCCGGATCTACGGCTACACCTTC. This encodes CASSSRIYGYTF.

The genes are TRBV7-9 and TRBJ2-7; possibly TRBD1 or TRBD2 for D (5 bases each). CDR1 SEHNR and CDR2 FQNEAQ come from the germline V gene (reference sequence). Between the trimmed V and J ends, which lost 0 bases and 4 bases, there was a span of 13 bases. The CDR3 is 15 residues long. CDR3 amino acids: CASSLAAIGGYEQYF. The CDR3, as DNA: TGTGCCAGCAGCTTAGCGGCCATTGGGGGTTACGAGCAGTACTTC.